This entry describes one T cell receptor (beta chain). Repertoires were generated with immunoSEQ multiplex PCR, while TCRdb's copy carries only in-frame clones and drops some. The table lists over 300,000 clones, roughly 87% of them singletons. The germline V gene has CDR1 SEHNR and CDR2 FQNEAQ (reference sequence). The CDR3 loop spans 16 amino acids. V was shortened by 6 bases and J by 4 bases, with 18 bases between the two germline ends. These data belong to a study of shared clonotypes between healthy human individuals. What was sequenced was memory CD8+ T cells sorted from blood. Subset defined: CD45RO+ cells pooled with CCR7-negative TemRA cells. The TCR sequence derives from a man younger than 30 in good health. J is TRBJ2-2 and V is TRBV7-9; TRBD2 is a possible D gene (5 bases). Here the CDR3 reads CASRLGPLRGTGELFF. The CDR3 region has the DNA TGTGCCAGCAGATTGGGTCCCCTCCGGGGCACCGGGGAGCTGTTTTTT. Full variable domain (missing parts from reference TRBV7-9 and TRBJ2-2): DTGVSQNPRHKITKRGQNVTFRCDPISEHNRLYWYRQTLGQGPEFLTYFQNEAQLEKSRLLSDRFSAERPKGSFSTLEIQRTEQGDSAMYLCASRLGPLRGTGELFFGEGSRLTVL.